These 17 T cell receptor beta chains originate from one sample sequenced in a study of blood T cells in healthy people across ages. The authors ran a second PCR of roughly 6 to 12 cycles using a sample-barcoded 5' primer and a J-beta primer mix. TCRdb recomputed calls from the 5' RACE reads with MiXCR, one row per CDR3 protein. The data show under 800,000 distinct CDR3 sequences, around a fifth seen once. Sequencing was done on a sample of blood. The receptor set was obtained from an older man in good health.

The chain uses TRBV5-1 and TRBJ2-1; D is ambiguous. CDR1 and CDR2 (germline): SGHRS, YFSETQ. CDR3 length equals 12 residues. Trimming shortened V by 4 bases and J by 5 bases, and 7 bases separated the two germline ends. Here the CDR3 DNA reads TGCGCCAGCAGCATACTGAACAATGAGCAGTTCTTC. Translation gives CASSILNNEQFF.

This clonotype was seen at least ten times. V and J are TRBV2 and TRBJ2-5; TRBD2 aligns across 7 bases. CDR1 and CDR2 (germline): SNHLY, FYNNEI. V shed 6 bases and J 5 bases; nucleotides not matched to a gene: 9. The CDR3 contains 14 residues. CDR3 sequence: CASRKTSMGETQYF. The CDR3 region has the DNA TGTGCCAGCAGAAAGACTAGCATGGGGGAGACCCAGTACTTC.

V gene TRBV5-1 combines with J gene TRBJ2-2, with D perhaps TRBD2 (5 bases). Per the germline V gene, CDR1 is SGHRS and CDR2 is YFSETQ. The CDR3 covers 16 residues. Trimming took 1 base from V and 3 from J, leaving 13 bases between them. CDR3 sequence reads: CASSLIAGMDTGELFF. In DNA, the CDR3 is TGCGCCAGCAGCTTGATTGCGGGCATGGACACCGGGGAGCTGTTTTTT.

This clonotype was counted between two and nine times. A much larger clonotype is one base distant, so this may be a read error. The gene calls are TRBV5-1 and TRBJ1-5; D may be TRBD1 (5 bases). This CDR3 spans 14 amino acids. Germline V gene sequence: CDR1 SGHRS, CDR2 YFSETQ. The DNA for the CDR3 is TGCGCCAGCAACTTGGGGCCCCCTGGACAGCCCCAGCATTTT. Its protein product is CASNLGPPGQPQHF.

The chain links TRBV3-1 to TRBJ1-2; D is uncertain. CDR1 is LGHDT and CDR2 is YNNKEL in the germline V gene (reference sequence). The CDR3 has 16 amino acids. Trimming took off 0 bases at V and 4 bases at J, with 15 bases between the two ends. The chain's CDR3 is CASSQDSQVGGYGYTF. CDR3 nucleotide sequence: TGTGCCAGCAGCCAAGACTCACAAGTAGGAGGCTATGGCTACACCTTC.

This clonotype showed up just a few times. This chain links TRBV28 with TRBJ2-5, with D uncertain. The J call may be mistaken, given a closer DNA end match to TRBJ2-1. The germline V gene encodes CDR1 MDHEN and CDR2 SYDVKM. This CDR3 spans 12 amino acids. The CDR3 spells CASSYSAGEQFF. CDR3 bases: TGTGCCAGCAGTTACTCTGCTGGTGAGCAGTTCTTC.

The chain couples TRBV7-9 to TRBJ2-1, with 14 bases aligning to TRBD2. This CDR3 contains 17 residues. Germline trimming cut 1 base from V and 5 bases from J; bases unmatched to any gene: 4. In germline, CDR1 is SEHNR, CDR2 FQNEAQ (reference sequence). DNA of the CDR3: TGTGCCAGCAGCTTAGTCCCGACTAGCGGGGGGGACAATGAGCAGTTCTTC. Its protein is CASSLVPTSGGDNEQFF.

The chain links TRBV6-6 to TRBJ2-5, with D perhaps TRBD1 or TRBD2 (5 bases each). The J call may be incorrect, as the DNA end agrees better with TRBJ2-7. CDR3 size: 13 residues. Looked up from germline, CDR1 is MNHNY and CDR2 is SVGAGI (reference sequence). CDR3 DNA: TGTGCCACCAGCCCAGGGAGCTCCTACGAGCAGTACTTC. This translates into CATSPGSSYEQYF.

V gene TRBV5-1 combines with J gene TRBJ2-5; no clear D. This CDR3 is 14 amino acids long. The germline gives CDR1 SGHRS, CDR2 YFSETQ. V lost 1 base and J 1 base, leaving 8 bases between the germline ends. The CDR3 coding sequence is TGCGCCAGCAGCTTGTTGGGTCCCCAAGAGACCCAGTACTTC. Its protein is CASSLLGPQETQYF.

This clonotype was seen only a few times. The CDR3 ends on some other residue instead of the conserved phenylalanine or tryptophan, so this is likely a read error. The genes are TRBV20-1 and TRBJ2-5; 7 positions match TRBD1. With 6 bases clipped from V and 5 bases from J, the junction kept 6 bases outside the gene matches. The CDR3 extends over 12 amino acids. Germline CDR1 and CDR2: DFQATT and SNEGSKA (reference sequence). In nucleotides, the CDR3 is TGCAGTGCGCAACAGGGGTGGGAGACCCAGTACCTC. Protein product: CSAQQGWETQYL.

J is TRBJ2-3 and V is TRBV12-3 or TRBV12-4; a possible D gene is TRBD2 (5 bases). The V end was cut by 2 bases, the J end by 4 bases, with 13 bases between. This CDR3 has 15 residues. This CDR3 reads CASSLTRGCADTQYF. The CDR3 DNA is TGTGCCAGCAGTTTAACTAGAGGGTGCGCAGATACGCAGTATTTT.

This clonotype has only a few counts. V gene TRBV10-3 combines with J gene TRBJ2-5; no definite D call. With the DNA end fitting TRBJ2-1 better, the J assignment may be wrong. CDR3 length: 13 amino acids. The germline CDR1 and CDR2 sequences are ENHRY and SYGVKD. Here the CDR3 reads CAISEPIGAEQFF. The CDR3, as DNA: TGTGCCATCAGTGAGCCTATAGGCGCGGAGCAGTTCTTC.

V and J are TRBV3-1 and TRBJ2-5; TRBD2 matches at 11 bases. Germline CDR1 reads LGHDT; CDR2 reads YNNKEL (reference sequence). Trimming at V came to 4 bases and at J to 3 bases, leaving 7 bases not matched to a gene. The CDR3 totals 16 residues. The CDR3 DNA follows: TGTGCCAGCAGCCTAACTAGCGGGAGTTGGGAAGAGACCCAGTACTTC. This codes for CASSLTSGSWEETQYF.

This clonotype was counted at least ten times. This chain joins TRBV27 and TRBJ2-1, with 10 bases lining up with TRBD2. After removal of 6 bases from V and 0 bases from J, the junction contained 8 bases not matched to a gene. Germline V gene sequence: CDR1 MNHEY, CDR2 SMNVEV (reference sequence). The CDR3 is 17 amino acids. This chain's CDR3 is CASSLTSGGDSYNEQFF. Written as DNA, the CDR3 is TGTGCCAGCAGCCTGACGAGCGGGGGGGACTCCTACAATGAGCAGTTCTTC.

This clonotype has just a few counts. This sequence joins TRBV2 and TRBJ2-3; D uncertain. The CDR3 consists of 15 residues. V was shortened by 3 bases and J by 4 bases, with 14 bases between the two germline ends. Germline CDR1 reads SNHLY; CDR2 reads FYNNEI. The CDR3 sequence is CASSEDQPAADTQYF. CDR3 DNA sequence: TGTGCCAGCAGTGAGGACCAGCCCGCCGCAGATACGCAGTATTTT.

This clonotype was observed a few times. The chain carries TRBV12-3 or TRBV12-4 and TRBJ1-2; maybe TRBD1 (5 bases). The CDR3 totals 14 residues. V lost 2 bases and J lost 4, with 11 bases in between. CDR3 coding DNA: TGTGCCAGCAGTTTAACCGGGACCCCCTATGGCTACACCTTC. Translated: CASSLTGTPYGYTF.

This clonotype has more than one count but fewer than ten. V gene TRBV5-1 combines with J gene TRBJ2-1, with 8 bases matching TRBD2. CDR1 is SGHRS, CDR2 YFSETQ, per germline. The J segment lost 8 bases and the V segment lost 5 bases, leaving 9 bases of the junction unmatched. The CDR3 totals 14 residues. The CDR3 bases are TGCGCCAGCAGAGAAGCGGGAGTTGTTGATGAGCAGTTCTTC. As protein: CASREAGVVDEQFF.